These T cell receptor beta chains were read from a single sample in a study of cytomegalovirus exposure and HLA in healthy donors. This table comes from immunoSEQ multiplex PCR, and its TCRdb copy is limited to in-frame clones, with some not included. The table has about 130,000 clones, around 84% seen once. The sample consisted of PBMCs. Receptor source: a woman aged 18-29 years in good health and CMV-seropositive. Both conserved end residues are part of each CDR3. The D gene is left open where the match is weak. Some rows mark clone size as missing; the rest say once, few, many or name a class of expanded clone.

CDR3 protein	CDR3 DNA	clone size	J gene	D gene	V gene
CSGYRATNEKLFF	TGCAGCGGATATAGAGCAACTAATGAAAAACTGTTTTTT	-	TRBJ1-4	-	TRBV29-1
CASSEGTGDYGYTF	TGCGCCAGCAGTGAGGGGACAGGGGACTATGGCTACACCTTC	once	TRBJ1-2	TRBD1	TRBV10-1
CASSLAPGGGSTGELFF	TGTGCCAGCAGCTTAGCTCCAGGGGGAGGAAGCACCGGGGAGCTGTTTTTT	-	TRBJ2-2	-	TRBV7-9
CASSYARPGGVEQYF	TGTGCCAGCAGTTACGCGAGACCTGGGGGGGTCGAGCAGTACTTC	-	TRBJ2-7	TRBD2	TRBV6-5
CASTLELTGIDTQYF	TGTGCCAGCACCCTCGAATTGACGGGTATAGATACGCAGTATTTT	-	TRBJ2-3	-	TRBV6-1
CASSGDRVVGNTIYF	TGTGCCAGCAGCGGGGACAGGGTGGTTGGAAACACCATATATTTT	-	TRBJ1-3	TRBD1	TRBV5-4
CASNTGEEGYEQYF	TGTGCCAGTAACACAGGGGAGGAAGGGTACGAGCAGTACTTC	-	TRBJ2-7	-	TRBV19
CASAPDPERGGYTF	TGTGCCAGCGCCCCTGACCCGGAAAGGGGAGGCTACACCTTC	-	TRBJ1-2	-	TRBV11-2
CASSLGGQGRSPLHF	TGCGCCAGCAGCTTGGGGGGACAGGGGAGATCACCCCTCCACTTT	-	TRBJ1-6	TRBD1	TRBV5-1
CAAGLAGVYNEQFF	TGTGCCGCTGGCCTGGCGGGGGTCTACAATGAGCAGTTCTTC	-	TRBJ2-1	TRBD2	TRBV27
CSARVGVEQYF	TGCAGTGCTAGAGTCGGGGTAGAGCAGTACTTC	-	TRBJ2-5	-	TRBV20-1
CASSLGHSGANVLTF	TGTGCCAGCAGCTTGGGGCACTCTGGGGCCAACGTCCTGACTTTC	-	TRBJ2-6	-	TRBV11-2
CASSPPYATTYEQYF	TGTGCCAGCAGCCCACCCTACGCCACTACCTACGAGCAGTACTTT	-	TRBJ2-7	-	TRBV9
CASSSLGRGYNEQFF	TGTGCCAGCAGCTCTCTGGGACGGGGGTACAATGAGCAGTTCTTC	-	TRBJ2-1	-	TRBV5-4
CASSLGAGGPGEQYF	TGTGCCAGCAGCTTAGGTGCGGGGGGGCCGGGAGAGCAGTACTTC	-	TRBJ2-5	TRBD2	TRBV7-9
CASSLVSGGTDTQYF	TGTGCCAGCAGCTTGGTTAGCGGGGGCACAGATACGCAGTATTTT	-	TRBJ2-3	TRBD2	TRBV5-6
CASSEGGGDTDTQYF	TGTGCCAGCAGTGAGGGCGGGGGCGACACAGATACGCAGTATTTT	once	TRBJ2-3	-	TRBV6-4
CASSDQVGGGETQYF	TGCGCCAGCAGTGACCAGGTTGGAGGAGGGGAGACCCAGTACTTC	-	TRBJ2-5	-	TRBV10-1
CAPSKGQVNTGELFF	TGTGCCCCTTCAAAAGGACAGGTGAACACCGGGGAGCTGTTTTTT	-	TRBJ2-2	TRBD1	TRBV7-9
CARPGFETF	TGTGCCAGACCCGGGTTCGAGACCTTC	few	TRBJ1-2	-	TRBV11-2
CASSLTTAETQYF	TGTGCCAGCAGCTTAACAACAGCCGAGACCCAGTACTTC	-	TRBJ2-5	-	TRBV7-9
CASSSGLSGPTDTQYF	TGTGCCAGCAGCTCGGGACTTTCGGGCCCCACAGATACGCAGTATTTT	-	TRBJ2-3	-	TRBV2
CASAPGQGARETQYF	TGTGCCAGCGCTCCGGGACAGGGGGCCCGAGAGACCCAGTACTTC	-	TRBJ2-5	TRBD1	TRBV28
CAISDMASGGHSTDTQYF	TGTGCCATCAGTGACATGGCTAGCGGGGGCCATAGCACAGATACGCAGTATTTT	-	TRBJ2-3	TRBD2	TRBV10-3
CASSGQGGLNEQFF	TGCGCCAGCAGCGGACAGGGGGGGTTGAATGAGCAGTTCTTC	-	TRBJ2-1	TRBD1	TRBV5-1
CASSIGGPSYNEQFF	TGTGCCAGCAGCATCGGGGGGCCCTCCTACAATGAGCAGTTCTTC	-	TRBJ2-1	-	TRBV28
CASSLSILAGRNEQFF	TGTGCCAGCAGTTTATCGATCCTAGCGGGGAGGAATGAGCAGTTCTTC	-	TRBJ2-1	TRBD2	TRBV27
CASSLLTGNTEAFF	TGTGCCAGCAGTTTATTGACAGGGAACACTGAAGCTTTCTTT	-	TRBJ1-1	-	TRBV28
CASSFEAGNNSPLHF	TGTGCCAGCAGCTTCGAAGCGGGGAATAATTCACCCCTCCACTTT	-	TRBJ1-6	-	TRBV6-4
CASSQELGKGKQGVGAFF	TGCGCCAGCAGCCAAGAACTGGGAAAGGGGAAGCAGGGGGTAGGAGCTTTCTTT	-	TRBJ1-1	TRBD1	TRBV4-1
CATSRGQGYDEQYF	TGTGCCACCAGCAGGGGACAGGGGTACGACGAGCAGTACTTC	-	TRBJ2-7	TRBD1	TRBV15
CASSAGTGLRHEQYF	TGTGCCAGCAGCGCCGGGACAGGTTTACGCCACGAGCAGTACTTC	-	TRBJ2-7	TRBD1	TRBV7-2
CASSQVRGVGQEQFF	TGTGCCAGCAGCCAAGTTCGGGGGGTCGGACAGGAGCAGTTCTTC	-	TRBJ2-1	-	TRBV14
CASSPWTGDGYTF	TGCGCCAGCAGCCCCTGGACAGGGGATGGCTACACCTTC	-	TRBJ1-2	TRBD1	TRBV4-1
CASRGSSYEQYF	TGTGCCAGCAGGGGCAGTTCCTACGAGCAGTACTTC	-	TRBJ2-7	-	TRBV6-6
CASSQGGTDTQYF	TGTGCCAGCAGCCAAGGGGGCACAGATACGCAGTATTTT	-	TRBJ2-3	-	TRBV28
CASSVGAGGPNEQFF	TGCGCCAGCAGCGTGGGAGCGGGGGGGCCAAATGAGCAGTTCTTC	once	TRBJ2-1	TRBD2	TRBV5-1